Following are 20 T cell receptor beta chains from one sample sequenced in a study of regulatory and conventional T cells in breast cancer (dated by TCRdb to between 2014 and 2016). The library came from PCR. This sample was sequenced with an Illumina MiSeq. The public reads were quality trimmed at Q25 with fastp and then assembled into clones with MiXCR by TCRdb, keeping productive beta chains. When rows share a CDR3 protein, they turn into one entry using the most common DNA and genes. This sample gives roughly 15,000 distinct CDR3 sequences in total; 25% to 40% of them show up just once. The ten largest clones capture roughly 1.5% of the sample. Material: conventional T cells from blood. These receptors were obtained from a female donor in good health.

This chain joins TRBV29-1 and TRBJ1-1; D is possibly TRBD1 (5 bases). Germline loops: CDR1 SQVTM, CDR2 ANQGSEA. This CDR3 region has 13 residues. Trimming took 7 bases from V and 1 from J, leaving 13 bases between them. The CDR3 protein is CSAGGHANTEAFF. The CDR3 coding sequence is TGCAGCGCCGGTGGACACGCGAACACTGAAGCTTTCTTT.

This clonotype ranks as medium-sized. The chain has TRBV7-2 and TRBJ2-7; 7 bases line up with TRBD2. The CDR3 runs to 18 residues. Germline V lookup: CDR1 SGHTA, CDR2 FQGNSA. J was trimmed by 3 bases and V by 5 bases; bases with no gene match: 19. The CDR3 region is CASSLGGSGHTVDYEQYF. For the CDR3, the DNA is TGTGCCAGCAGCCTTGGAGGTAGCGGGCACACCGTAGACTACGAGCAGTACTTC.

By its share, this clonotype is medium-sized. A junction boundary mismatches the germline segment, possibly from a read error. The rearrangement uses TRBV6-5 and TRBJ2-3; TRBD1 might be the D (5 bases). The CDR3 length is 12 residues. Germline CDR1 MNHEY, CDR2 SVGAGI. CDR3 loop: CASSGPYRYPIF. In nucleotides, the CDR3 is TGTGCCAGCAGCGGCCCCTACAGGTACCCTATTTTT.

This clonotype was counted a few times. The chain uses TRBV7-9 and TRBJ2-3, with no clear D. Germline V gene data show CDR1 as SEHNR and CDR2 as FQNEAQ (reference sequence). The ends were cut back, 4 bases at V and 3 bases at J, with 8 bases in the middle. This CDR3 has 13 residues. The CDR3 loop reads CASSSLETDTQYF. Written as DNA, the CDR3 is TGTGCCAGCAGCTCGCTTGAGACAGATACGCAGTATTTT.

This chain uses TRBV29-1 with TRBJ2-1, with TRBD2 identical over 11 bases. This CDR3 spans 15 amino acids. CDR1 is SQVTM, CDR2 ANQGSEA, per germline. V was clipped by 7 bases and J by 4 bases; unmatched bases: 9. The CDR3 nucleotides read TGCAGCGCCAGCAGTAGCGGGGGGGTATACAATGAGCAGTTCTTC. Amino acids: CSASSSGGVYNEQFF.

The CDR3 protein is CAIKRTGDARAMNTEAFF. In nucleotides, the CDR3 is TGTGCCATCAAGAGGACAGGGGATGCGCGGGCCATGAACACTGAAGCTTTCTTT. The chain employs TRBV10-3 and TRBJ1-1; TRBD1 matches at 9 bases. V shed 7 bases, J shed 0 bases, and the junction held 15 bases outside the gene matches. Germline CDR1 reads ENHRY; CDR2 reads SYGVKD. This CDR3 is 18 amino acids long.

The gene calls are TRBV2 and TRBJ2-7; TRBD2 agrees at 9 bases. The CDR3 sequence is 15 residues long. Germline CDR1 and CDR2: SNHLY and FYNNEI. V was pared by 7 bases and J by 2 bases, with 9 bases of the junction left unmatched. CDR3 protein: CASMASGTRTYEQYF. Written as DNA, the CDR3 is TGTGCCAGCATGGCTAGCGGGACCCGAACCTACGAGCAGTACTTC. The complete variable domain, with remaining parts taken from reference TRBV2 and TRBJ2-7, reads EPEVTQTPSHQVTQMGQEVILRCVPISNHLYFYWYRQILGQKVEFLVSFYNNEISEKSEIFDDQFSVERPDGSNFTLKIRSTKLEDSAMYFCASMASGTRTYEQYFGPGTRLTVT.

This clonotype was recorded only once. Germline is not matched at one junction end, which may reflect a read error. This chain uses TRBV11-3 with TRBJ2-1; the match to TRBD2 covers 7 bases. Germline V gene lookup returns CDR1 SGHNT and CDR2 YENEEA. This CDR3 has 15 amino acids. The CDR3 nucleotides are TGTACCAGCAGCTTGGGACTAATGGCTACCGGTGAGCAGTTCTTC. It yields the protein CTSSLGLMATGEQFF.

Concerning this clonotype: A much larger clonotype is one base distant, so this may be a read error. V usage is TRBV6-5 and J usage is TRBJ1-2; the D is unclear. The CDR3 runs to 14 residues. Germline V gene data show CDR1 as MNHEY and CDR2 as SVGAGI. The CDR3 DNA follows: TGTGCCGGCAGTTACCGACGGGGAAACTATGGCTACACCTTC. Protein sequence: CAGSYRRGNYGYTF.

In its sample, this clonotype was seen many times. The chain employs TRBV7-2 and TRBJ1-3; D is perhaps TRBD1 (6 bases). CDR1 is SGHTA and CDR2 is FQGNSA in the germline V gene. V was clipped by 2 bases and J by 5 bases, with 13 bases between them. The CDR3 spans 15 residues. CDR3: CASSLIQGSRNTIYF. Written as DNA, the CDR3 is TGTGCCAGCAGCTTAATCCAGGGGAGTAGAAACACCATATATTTT.

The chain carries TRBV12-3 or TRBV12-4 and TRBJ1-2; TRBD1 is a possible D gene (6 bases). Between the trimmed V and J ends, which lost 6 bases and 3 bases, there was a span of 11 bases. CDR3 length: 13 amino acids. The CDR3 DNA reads TGTGCCAGCAGCTCGGGGGCGGACTATGGCTACACCTTC. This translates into CASSSGADYGYTF.

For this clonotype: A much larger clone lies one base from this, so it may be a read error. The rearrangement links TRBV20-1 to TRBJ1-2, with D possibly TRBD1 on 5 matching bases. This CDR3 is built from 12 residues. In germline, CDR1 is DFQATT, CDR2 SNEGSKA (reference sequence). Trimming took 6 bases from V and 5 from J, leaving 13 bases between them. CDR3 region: CSASWEGYGYTF. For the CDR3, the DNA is TGCAGTGCCTCCTGGGAGGGGTATGGCTACACCTTC.

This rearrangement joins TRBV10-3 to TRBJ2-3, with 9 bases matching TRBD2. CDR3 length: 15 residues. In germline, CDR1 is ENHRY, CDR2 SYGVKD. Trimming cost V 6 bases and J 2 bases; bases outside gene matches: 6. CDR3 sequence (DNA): TGTGCCATCAGAAATAGCGGGGGCCCCACAGATACGCAGTATTTT. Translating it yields CAIRNSGGPTDTQYF.

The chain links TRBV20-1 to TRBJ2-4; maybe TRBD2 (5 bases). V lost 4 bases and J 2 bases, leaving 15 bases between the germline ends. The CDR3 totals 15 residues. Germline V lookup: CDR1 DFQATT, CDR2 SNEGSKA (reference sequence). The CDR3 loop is CSAKKGGLTKNIQYF. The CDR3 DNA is TGCAGTGCTAAGAAGGGCGGGCTTACCAAAAACATTCAGTACTTC.

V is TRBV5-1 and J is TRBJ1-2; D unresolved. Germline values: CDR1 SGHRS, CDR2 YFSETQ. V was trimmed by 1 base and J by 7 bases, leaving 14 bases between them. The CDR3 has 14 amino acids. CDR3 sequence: CASSLKIGVAGYTF. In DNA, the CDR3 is TGCGCCAGCAGCTTGAAGATCGGGGTTGCTGGCTACACCTTC.

The CDR3 region has the DNA TGTGCCTTCCTCCCCCGGGACGGATCCTACAATGAGCAGTTCTTC. As protein: CAFLPRDGSYNEQFF. The chain recombines TRBV30 with TRBJ2-1, with D possibly called TRBD1 or TRBD2 (5 bases each). Trimming left V 7 bases short and J 1 base short, with 17 bases between. This CDR3 contains 15 residues. Germline V gene data show CDR1 as GTSNPN and CDR2 as SVGIG (reference sequence).

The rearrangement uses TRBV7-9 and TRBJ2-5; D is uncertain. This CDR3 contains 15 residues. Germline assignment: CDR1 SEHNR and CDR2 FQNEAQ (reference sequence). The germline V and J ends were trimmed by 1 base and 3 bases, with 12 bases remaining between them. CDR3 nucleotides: TGTGCCAGCAGCTTAGAGATACAGAGAAAAGAGACCCAGTACTTC. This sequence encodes CASSLEIQRKETQYF.

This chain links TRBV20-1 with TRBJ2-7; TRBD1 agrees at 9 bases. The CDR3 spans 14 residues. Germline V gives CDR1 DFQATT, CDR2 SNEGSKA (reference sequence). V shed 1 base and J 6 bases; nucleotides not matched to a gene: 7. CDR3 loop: CSARVSQGAGEQYF. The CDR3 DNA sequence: TGCAGTGCTAGAGTTTCACAGGGGGCGGGCGAGCAGTACTTC.

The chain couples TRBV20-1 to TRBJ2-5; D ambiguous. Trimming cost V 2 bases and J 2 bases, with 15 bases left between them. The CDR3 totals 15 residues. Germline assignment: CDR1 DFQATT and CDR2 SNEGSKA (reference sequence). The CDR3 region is CSARRAPGTQETQYF. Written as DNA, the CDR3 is TGCAGTGCTAGAAGGGCACCGGGTACGCAAGAGACCCAGTACTTC.

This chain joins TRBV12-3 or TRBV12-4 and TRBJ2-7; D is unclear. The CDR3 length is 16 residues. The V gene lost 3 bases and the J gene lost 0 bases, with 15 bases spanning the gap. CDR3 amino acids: CASSLRRGLNSYEQYF. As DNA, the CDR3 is TGTGCCAGCAGTTTGAGGCGCGGATTGAACTCCTACGAGCAGTACTTC.